One and the same sample provided the 24 T cell receptor beta chains below, sequenced in a study of shared clonotypes between healthy human individuals. Here immunoSEQ multiplex PCR was the method, and the copy in TCRdb shows in-frame clones only, minus some. Found here are over a million clones, around 97% of them singletons; the top ten hold roughly 1.2%. The sequenced material came from naive CD4+ T cells sorted from blood. Subset indicated: CD45RA+ positively selected. The origin of the receptors is a man between 25 and 39 years old in good health.

The chain combines TRBV29-1 with TRBJ2-7; tentatively, D is TRBD2 (7 bases). The CDR3 extends over 12 amino acids. Germline CDR1 SQVTM, CDR2 ANQGSEA. Trimming took 4 bases from V and 10 from J, leaving 17 bases between them. The CDR3 DNA reads TGCAGCGTTGTCTCTCGGGGGGCGAAACAGTACTTC. Translation gives CSVVSRGAKQYF.

The J gene is TRBJ2-1, the V gene TRBV4-1; 8 bases map to TRBD2. The V and J ends lost 4 bases and 0 bases, in that order; junction bases with no gene match: 8. CDR1 is MGHRA and CDR2 is YSYEKL in the germline V gene. This CDR3 has 17 residues. Here the CDR3 DNA reads TGCGCCAGCAGCCCTGGACTAGCCAGGAGCTCCTACAATGAGCAGTTCTTC. Its translation: CASSPGLARSSYNEQFF.

The chain joins TRBV28 to TRBJ2-1; D is unresolved. Germline V gene lookup returns CDR1 MDHEN and CDR2 SYDVKM. The CDR3 has 12 amino acids. The V gene lost 6 bases and the J gene lost 4 bases, with 7 bases spanning the gap. The CDR3 here is CASREKYNEQFF. The CDR3 DNA follows: TGTGCCAGCAGGGAGAAGTACAATGAGCAGTTCTTC.

This chain uses TRBV7-9 with TRBJ1-1; D is uncertain. CDR1 is SEHNR and CDR2 is FQNEAQ in the germline V gene (reference sequence). Between the trimmed V and J ends, which lost 1 base and 4 bases, there was a span of 13 bases. The CDR3 spans 15 residues. The chain's CDR3 is CASSLDLRRLTEAFF. CDR3 nucleotides: TGTGCCAGCAGCTTAGATTTAAGACGGCTCACTGAAGCTTTCTTT.

The chain has TRBV27 and TRBJ2-3; D is ambiguous. Germline V gene data show CDR1 as MNHEY and CDR2 as SMNVEV (reference sequence). The CDR3 covers 15 residues. V was clipped by 3 bases and J by 6 bases, with 16 bases between them. CDR3 amino acids: CASSFASSTRDTQYF. The DNA for the CDR3 is TGTGCCAGCAGTTTTGCATCGAGTACGAGGGATACGCAGTATTTT.

The chain employs TRBV9 and TRBJ2-3; TRBD1 might be the D (6 bases). CDR3 length: 14 residues. Germline V gene sequence: CDR1 SGDLS, CDR2 YYNGEE. Trimming took off 4 bases at V and 3 bases at J, with 12 bases between the two ends. The CDR3 region is CASSPRTETDTQYF. The CDR3 coding sequence is TGTGCCAGCAGCCCACGGACAGAAACAGATACGCAGTATTTT. Full variable domain (missing parts from reference TRBV9 and TRBJ2-3): DSGVTQTPKHLITATGQRVTLRCSPRSGDLSVYWYQQSLDQGLQFLIQYYNGEERAKGNILERFSAQQFPDLHSELNLSSLELGDSALYFCASSPRTETDTQYFGPGTRLTVL.

The J gene is TRBJ2-5, the V gene TRBV10-2, with TRBD1 matching over 8 bases. The CDR3 sequence is 18 residues long. V trimming: 1 base; J trimming: 2 bases; junction bases outside the gene matches: 12. Germline loops: CDR1 WSHSY, CDR2 SAAADI. The CDR3, as DNA: TGCGCCAGCAGTGAGTTCAGGTTCCGAAGACAGGGGCAAGAGACCCAGTACTTC. Translating gives CASSEFRFRRQGQETQYF.

The rearrangement joins TRBV18 to TRBJ2-7; 8 bases agree with TRBD1. V lost 4 bases to trimming and J lost 7 bases; unmatched junction nucleotides: 3. The CDR3 loop spans 12 amino acids. The germline V gene encodes CDR1 KGHSH and CDR2 LQKENI. This CDR3 reads CASSQDREEQYF. In DNA, the CDR3 is TGTGCCAGCTCACAGGACAGGGAGGAGCAGTACTTC.

The chain couples TRBV7-9 to TRBJ1-6; D gene uncertain. The V and J ends lost 6 bases and 5 bases respectively, with 8 bases between them. Per the germline V gene, CDR1 is SEHNR and CDR2 is FQNEAQ (reference sequence). The CDR3 is 13 residues long. The CDR3 region is CASRDRNNSPLHF. The CDR3 DNA is TGTGCCAGCAGGGACCGCAATAATTCACCCCTCCACTTT. The entire variable domain, with the rest obtained from reference TRBV7-9 and TRBJ1-6, is as follows: DTGVSQNPRHKITKRGQNVTFRCDPISEHNRLYWYRQTLGQGPEFLTYFQNEAQLEKSRLLSDRFSAERPKGSFSTLEIQRTEQGDSAMYLCASRDRNNSPLHFGNGTRLTVT.

The genes are TRBV6-5 and TRBJ2-1, with D perhaps given as TRBD1 or TRBD2 (6 bases each). V lost 5 bases, J lost 7 bases, and 18 bases lay in between. Germline V CDR1 and CDR2: MNHEY, SVGAGI. The CDR3 spans 15 residues. CDR3 in DNA: TGTGCCAGCAGTACCCTTGGGGGGCTGAGAAATGAGCAGTTCTTC. Amino acid sequence: CASSTLGGLRNEQFF.

The chain links TRBV19 to TRBJ2-1, with D perhaps matching TRBD1 (5 bases). CDR3 length: 14 residues. Germline V gives CDR1 LNHDA, CDR2 SQIVND (reference sequence). Trimming pared 7 bases from V and 9 bases from J, leaving 19 bases between. The CDR3 is CASTIPGFWGEQFF. The CDR3 region has the DNA TGTGCCAGTACCATCCCAGGGTTTTGGGGTGAGCAGTTCTTC.

The J gene is TRBJ1-1, the V gene TRBV18; D call uncertain. Germline values: CDR1 KGHSH, CDR2 LQKENI. V was clipped by 3 bases and J by 7 bases, with 15 bases between them. The CDR3 loop spans 14 amino acids. The CDR3 coding sequence is TGTGCCAGCTCACCGACATTCCCCCAGGATGAAGCTTTCTTT. Translation: CASSPTFPQDEAFF.

V gene TRBV7-3 combines with J gene TRBJ2-1; tentatively, D is TRBD1 or TRBD2 (5 bases each). The germline V gene has CDR1 SGHTA and CDR2 FQGTGA. Trimming shortened V by 4 bases and J by 8 bases, and 18 bases separated the two germline ends. CDR3 length equals 15 residues. Here the CDR3 reads CASSSTSYGRDEQFF. Here the CDR3 DNA reads TGTGCCAGCAGCTCAACTAGTTATGGCAGGGATGAGCAGTTCTTC.

The chain is built from TRBV18 and TRBJ2-5; 15 bases are a match to TRBD2. The germline V gene has CDR1 KGHSH and CDR2 LQKENI. CDR3 length: 17 residues. V shed 1 base, J shed 2 bases, and the junction held 2 bases outside the gene matches. Here the CDR3 DNA reads TGTGCCAGCTCACCACTTGGACTAGCGGGAGGGCAAGAGACCCAGTACTTC. As protein: CASSPLGLAGGQETQYF. The full variable domain, its missing parts supplied by reference TRBV18 and TRBJ2-5, is NAGVMQNPRHLVRRRGQEARLRCSPMKGHSHVYWYRQLPEEGLKFMVYLQKENIIDESGMPKERFSAEFPKEGPSILRIQQVVRGDSAAYFCASSPLGLAGGQETQYFGPGTRLLVL.

This sequence joins TRBV25-1 and TRBJ2-2; no clear D. This CDR3 spans 13 amino acids. The ends were cut back, 0 bases at V and 6 bases at J, with 5 bases in the middle. Germline V gives CDR1 MGHDK, CDR2 SYGVNS. Written as DNA, the CDR3 is TGTGCCAGCAGTGAATACGACGCCGGGGAGCTGTTTTTT. This gives the protein CASSEYDAGELFF.

The gene calls are TRBV9 and TRBJ2-5; D gene unclear. Looked up from germline, CDR1 is SGDLS and CDR2 is YYNGEE. The CDR3 is made up of 14 amino acids. Trimming cost V 0 bases and J 2 bases, with 8 bases left between them. The CDR3 DNA is TGTGCCAGCAGCGTAGCTTCCCAGCAAGAGACCCAGTACTTC. It encodes CASSVASQQETQYF.

This clone was detected once. The chain employs TRBV14 and TRBJ2-1, with D tentatively TRBD1 or TRBD2 (5 bases each). Germline assignment: CDR1 SGHDN and CDR2 FVKESK. The CDR3 contains 13 residues. Trimming took 1 base from V and 7 from J, leaving 8 bases between them. CDR3 sequence: CASSQGGWNEQFF. As DNA, the CDR3 is TGTGCCAGCAGCCAAGGGGGGTGGAATGAGCAGTTCTTC.

This rearrangement joins TRBV27 to TRBJ2-5, with a possible D match to TRBD1 (5 bases). Germline CDR1 reads MNHEY; CDR2 reads SMNVEV (reference sequence). The CDR3 extends over 15 amino acids. The germline V and J ends were trimmed by 7 bases and 5 bases, with 20 bases remaining between them. The CDR3 nucleotides read TGTGCCAGCACCCTTCGGCTAGGGGATACGGAGACCCAGTACTTC. Translated, it gives CASTLRLGDTETQYF.

Remarks on this clone: The sample carries other DNA sequences with the same CDR3. The genes are TRBV11-3 and TRBJ2-2; D gene uncertain. This CDR3 spans 12 amino acids. Germline loops: CDR1 SGHNT, CDR2 YENEEA. V was clipped by 5 bases and J by 4 bases, with 5 bases between them. CDR3 bases: TGTGCCAGCAGCCCTGGCACCGGGGAGCTGTTTTTT. This sequence encodes CASSPGTGELFF.

About this clone: One end of the junction fails to match germline, which may point to a read error. This rearrangement joins TRBV4-1 to TRBJ2-7, with 12 bases aligning to TRBD2. Germline V gives CDR1 MGHRA, CDR2 YSYEKL. The CDR3 contains 17 residues. The CDR3 DNA reads TGCGCCAGCAGCCTGACCCGACTAGCGGGAGTCGGCTACGATCAGTACTTC. It codes for CASSLTRLAGVGYDQYF.

The chain joins TRBV10-2 to TRBJ2-5, with D maybe TRBD1 (5 bases). CDR3 size: 12 residues. Germline-derived CDR1 and CDR2 are WSHSY and SAAADI. V lost 2 bases and J lost 5, with 6 bases in between. The DNA for the CDR3 is TGCGCCAGCAGTGAGCCAGGGGAGACCCAGTACTTC. Translated: CASSEPGETQYF.

This sequence joins TRBV19 and TRBJ2-3; D remains ambiguous. CDR1 is LNHDA, CDR2 SQIVND, per germline (reference sequence). Trimming shortened V by 9 bases and J by 1 base, and 14 bases separated the two germline ends. The CDR3 consists of 14 residues. The CDR3 DNA follows: TGTGCCAGCACTTTTGTGATGGGCACAGATACGCAGTATTTT. Translating it yields CASTFVMGTDTQYF. Complete variable domain (other parts from reference TRBV19 and TRBJ2-3): DGGITQSPKYLFRKEGQNVTLSCEQNLNHDAMYWYRQDPGQGLRLIYYSQIVNDFQKGDIAEGYSVSREKKESFPLTVTSAQKNPTAFYLCASTFVMGTDTQYFGPGTRLTVL.

V is TRBV7-9 and J is TRBJ2-7, with 14 bases matching TRBD2. Germline V CDR1 and CDR2: SEHNR, FQNEAQ (reference sequence). The CDR3 contains 16 residues. V trimming: 8 bases; J trimming: 8 bases; junction bases outside the gene matches: 14. The CDR3 loop is CASGGTPGLAGEKQYF. The CDR3 bases are TGTGCCAGCGGCGGGACGCCGGGACTAGCGGGAGAGAAGCAGTACTTC.

This chain joins TRBV9 and TRBJ1-1; D may be TRBD1 (6 bases). Trimming left V 3 bases short and J 5 bases short, with 11 bases between. CDR1 SGDLS and CDR2 YYNGEE come from the germline V gene. The CDR3 has 13 amino acids. The CDR3 coding sequence is TGTGCCAGCAGCGCAGGGGTAGGGACTGAAGCTTTCTTT. Amino acids: CASSAGVGTEAFF. Together with reference TRBV9 and TRBJ1-1, the CDR3 gives the full variable domain: DSGVTQTPKHLITATGQRVTLRCSPRSGDLSVYWYQQSLDQGLQFLIQYYNGEERAKGNILERFSAQQFPDLHSELNLSSLELGDSALYFCASSAGVGTEAFFGQGTRLTVV.